This TCR beta chain was identified in a study of T-cell reconstitution after alpha-beta-depleted transplantation in children. Findings of the study overall: In patients about two months after transplant, alpha-beta T cells reportedly arose from several hundred expanded graft clones.

Germline V gene lookup returns CDR1 SGHTA and CDR2 FQGNSA. This CDR3 contains 14 residues. The J segment lost 10 bases and the V segment lost 2 bases, leaving 7 bases of the junction unmatched. As it was prepared, the TCRbeta library received unique molecular identifiers. TCRdb reanalysed the PCR reads using MiXCR and keeps one entry per CDR3 protein. Found here are about 640,000 distinct CDR3 sequences, 10% to 15% of them singletons; the top ten hold approximately 2%. This clonotype was seen more than once but under ten times. Its antigen is currently unknown. The specimen comprised PBMCs, mostly from graft donor cells, sampled 360 days after TCRalphabeta/CD19-depleted stem cell transplant. This clonotype originated in a male patient between 5 and 17 years old who had a stem cell transplant for acute myeloid leukemia, so the T cells may come from the graft donor. The chain has TRBV7-2 and TRBJ2-1, with 8 nucleotides matching TRBD1. CDR3 residues: CASSLWAGGREQFF. As DNA, the CDR3 is TGTGCCAGCAGCTTATGGGCAGGGGGCCGGGAGCAGTTCTTC. Drawing the rest from reference TRBV7-2 and TRBJ2-1, the complete variable domain is GAGVSQSPSNKVTEKGKDVELRCDPISGHTALYWYRQSLGQGLEFLIYFQGNSAPDKSGLPSDRFSAERTGGSVSTLTIQRTQQEDSAVYLCASSLWAGGREQFFGPGTRLTVL.